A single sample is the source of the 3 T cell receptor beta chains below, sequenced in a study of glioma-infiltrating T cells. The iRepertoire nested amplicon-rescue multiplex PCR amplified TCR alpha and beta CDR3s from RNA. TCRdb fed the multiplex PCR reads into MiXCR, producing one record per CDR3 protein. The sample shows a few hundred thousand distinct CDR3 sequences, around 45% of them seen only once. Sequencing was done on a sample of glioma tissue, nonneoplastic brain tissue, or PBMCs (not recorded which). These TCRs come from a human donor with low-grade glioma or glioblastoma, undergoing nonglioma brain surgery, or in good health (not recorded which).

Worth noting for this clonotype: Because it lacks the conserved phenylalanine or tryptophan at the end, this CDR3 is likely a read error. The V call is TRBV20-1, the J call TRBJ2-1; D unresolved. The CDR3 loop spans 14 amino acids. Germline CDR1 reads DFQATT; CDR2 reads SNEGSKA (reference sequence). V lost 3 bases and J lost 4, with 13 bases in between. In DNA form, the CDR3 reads TGCAGTGCTAGCAGTCGGTCCGCTTACAATGAGCAGTTCTCC. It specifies CSASSRSAYNEQFS.

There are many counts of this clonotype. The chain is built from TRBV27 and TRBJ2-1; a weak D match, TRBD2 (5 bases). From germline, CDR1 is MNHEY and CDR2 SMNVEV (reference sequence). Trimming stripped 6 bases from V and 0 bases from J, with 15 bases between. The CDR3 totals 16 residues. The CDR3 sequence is CASSIGSFGSYNEQFF. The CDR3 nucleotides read TGTGCCAGCAGCATTGGGAGTTTTGGCTCCTACAATGAGCAGTTCTTC.

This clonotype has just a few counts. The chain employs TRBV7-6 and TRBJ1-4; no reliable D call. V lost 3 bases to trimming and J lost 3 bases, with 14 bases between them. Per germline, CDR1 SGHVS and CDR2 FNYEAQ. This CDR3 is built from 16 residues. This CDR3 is CASSFRSPAANEKLFF. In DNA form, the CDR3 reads TGTGCCAGCAGCTTCCGGAGCCCGGCAGCTAATGAAAAACTGTTTTTT.